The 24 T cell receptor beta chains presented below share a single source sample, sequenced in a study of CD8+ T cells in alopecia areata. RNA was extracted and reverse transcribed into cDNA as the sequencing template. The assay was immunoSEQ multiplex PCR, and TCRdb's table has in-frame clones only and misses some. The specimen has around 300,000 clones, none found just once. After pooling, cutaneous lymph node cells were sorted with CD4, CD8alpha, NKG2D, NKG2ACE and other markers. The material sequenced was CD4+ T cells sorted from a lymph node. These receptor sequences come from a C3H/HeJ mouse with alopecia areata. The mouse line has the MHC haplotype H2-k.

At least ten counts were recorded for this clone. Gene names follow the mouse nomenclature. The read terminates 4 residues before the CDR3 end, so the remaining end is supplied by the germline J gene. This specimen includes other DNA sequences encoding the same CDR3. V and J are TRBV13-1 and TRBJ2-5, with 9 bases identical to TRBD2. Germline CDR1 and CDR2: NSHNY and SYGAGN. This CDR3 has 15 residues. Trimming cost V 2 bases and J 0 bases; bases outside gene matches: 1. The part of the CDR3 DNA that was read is TGTGCCAGCAGTGACTGGGGGGGGAACCAAGAC. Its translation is CASSDWGGNQD. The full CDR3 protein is CASSDWGGNQDTQYF.

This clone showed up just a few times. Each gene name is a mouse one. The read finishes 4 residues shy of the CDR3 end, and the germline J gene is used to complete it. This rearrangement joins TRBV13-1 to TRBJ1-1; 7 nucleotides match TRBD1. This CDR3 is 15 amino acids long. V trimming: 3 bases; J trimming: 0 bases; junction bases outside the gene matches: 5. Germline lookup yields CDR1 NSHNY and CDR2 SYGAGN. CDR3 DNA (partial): TGTGCCAGCAGTGCCCGGGACAGTGCAAACACA. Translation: CASSARDSANT. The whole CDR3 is CASSARDSANTEVFF.

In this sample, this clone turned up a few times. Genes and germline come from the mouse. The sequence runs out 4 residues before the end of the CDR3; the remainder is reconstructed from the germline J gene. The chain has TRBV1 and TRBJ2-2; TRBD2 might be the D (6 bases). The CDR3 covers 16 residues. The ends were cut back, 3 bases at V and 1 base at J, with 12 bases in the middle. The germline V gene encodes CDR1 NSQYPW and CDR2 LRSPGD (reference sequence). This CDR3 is CTCSAPGLQNTGQLYF. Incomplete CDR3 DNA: TGCACCTGCAGTGCCCCGGGACTACAAAACACCGGG.

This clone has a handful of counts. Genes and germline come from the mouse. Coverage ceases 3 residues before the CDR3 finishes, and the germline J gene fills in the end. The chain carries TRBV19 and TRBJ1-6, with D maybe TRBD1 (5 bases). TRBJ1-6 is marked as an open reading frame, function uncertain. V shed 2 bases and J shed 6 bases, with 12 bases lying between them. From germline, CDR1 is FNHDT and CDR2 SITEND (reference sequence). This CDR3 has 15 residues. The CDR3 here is CASSIRTSANSPLYF. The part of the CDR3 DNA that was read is TGTGCCAGCAGTATTAGGACATCGGCTAATTCGCCC.

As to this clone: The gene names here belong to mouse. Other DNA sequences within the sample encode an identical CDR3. The part of the CDR3 DNA that was read is TGTGCCAGCAGTGGGGGGGGGTATAATTCGCCC. Protein sequence: CASSGGGYNSP. In full, the CDR3 reads CASSGGGYNSPLYF. The chain couples TRBV19 to TRBJ1-6; weak D call: TRBD1 (5 bases). The CDR3 end falls 3 residues outside the read, so it is completed with the germline J gene. TRBJ1-6 is reported as an ORF; its role is uncertain. The V gene lost 4 bases and the J gene lost 4 bases, with 9 bases spanning the gap. The germline CDR1 and CDR2 sequences are FNHDT and SITEND (reference sequence). The CDR3 has 14 residues.

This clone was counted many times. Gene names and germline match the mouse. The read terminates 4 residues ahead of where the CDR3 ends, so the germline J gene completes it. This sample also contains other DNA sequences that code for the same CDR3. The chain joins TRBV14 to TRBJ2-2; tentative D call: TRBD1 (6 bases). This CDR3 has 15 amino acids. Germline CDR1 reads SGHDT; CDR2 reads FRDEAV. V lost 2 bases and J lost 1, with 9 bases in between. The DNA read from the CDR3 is TGTGCCAGCAGTTTTGGAGGGGGAAACACCGGG. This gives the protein CASSFGGGNTG. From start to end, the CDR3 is CASSFGGGNTGQLYF.

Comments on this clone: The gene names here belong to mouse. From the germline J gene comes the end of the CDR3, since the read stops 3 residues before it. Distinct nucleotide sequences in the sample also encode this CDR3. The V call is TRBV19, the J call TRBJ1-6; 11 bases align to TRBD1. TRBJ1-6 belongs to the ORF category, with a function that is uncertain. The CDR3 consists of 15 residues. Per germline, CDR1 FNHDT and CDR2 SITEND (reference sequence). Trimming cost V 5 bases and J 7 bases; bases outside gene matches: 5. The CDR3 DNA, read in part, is TGTGCCAGCAGCTCGGACAGGGGGCGGAATTCGCCC. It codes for CASSSDRGRNSP. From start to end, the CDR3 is CASSSDRGRNSPLYF.

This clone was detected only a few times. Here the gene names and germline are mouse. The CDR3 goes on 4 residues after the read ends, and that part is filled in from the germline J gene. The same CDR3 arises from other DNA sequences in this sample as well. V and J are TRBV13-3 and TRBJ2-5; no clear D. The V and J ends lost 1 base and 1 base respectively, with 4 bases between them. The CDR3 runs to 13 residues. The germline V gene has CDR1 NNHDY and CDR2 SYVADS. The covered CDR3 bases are TGTGCCAGCAGTGATCTGGACCAAGAC. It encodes CASSDLDQD. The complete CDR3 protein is CASSDLDQDTQYF.

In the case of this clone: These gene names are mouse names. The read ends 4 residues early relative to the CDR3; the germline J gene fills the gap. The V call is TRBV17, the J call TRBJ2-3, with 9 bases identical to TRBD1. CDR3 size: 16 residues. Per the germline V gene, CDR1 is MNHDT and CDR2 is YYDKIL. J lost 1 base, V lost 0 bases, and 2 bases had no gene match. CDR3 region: CASSRDRTGGAETLYF. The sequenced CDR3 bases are TGTGCTAGCAGTAGAGATCGGACAGGGGGTGCAGAA.

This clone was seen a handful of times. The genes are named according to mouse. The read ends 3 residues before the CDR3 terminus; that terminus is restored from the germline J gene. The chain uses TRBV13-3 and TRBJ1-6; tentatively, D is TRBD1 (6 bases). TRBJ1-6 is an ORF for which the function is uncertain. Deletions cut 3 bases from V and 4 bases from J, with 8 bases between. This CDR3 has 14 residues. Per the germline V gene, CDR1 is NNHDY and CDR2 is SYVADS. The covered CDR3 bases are TGTGCCAGCAGTGCTACAGGGTATAATTCGCCC. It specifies CASSATGYNSP. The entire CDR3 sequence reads CASSATGYNSPLYF.

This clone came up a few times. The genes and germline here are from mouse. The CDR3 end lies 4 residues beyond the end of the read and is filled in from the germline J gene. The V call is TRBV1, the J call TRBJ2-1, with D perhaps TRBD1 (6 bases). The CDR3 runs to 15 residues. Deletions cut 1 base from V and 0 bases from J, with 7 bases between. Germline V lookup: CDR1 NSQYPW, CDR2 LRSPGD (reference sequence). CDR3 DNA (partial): TGCACCTGCAGTGCAGGACAGGTTAACTATGCT. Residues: CTCSAGQVNYA. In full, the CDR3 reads CTCSAGQVNYAEQFF.

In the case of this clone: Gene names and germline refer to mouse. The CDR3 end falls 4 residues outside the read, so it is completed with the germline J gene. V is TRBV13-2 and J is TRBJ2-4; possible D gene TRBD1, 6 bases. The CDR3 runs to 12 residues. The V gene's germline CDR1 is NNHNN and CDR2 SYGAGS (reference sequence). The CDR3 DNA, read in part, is TGTGCCAGCGGTCGGACAGAAAAC. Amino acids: CASGRTEN. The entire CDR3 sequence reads CASGRTENTLYF.

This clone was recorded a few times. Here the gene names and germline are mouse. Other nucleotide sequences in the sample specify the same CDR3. CDR3 bases read: TGTGCCTGGAGTCTCCGGGACAGCGCAAACTCC. Translating gives CAWSLRDSANS. The full CDR3 sequence reads CAWSLRDSANSDYTF. The J gene is TRBJ1-2, the V gene TRBV31; 7 nucleotides match TRBD1. The read comes to an end 4 residues before the CDR3 does, leaving the germline J gene to fill in the end. The germline V gene has CDR1 GKSSPN and CDR2 SITVG. This CDR3 contains 15 residues. V was clipped by 0 bases and J by 0 bases; unmatched bases: 4. Variable domain in full (rest from reference TRBV31 and TRBJ1-2): AQTIHQWPVAEIKAVGSPLSLGCTIKGKSSPNLYWYWQATGGTLQQLFYSITVGQVESVVQLNLSASRPKDDQFILSTEKLLLSHSGFYLCAWSLRDSANSDYTFGSGTRLLVI.

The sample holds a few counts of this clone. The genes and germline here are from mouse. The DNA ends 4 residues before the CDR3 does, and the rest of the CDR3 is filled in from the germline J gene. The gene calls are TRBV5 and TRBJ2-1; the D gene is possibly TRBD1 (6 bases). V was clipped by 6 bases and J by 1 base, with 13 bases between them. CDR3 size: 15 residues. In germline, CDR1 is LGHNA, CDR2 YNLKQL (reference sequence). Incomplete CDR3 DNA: TGTGCCAGCAGACCCGGGACATGGAACTATGCT. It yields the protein CASRPGTWNYA. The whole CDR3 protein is CASRPGTWNYAEQFF.

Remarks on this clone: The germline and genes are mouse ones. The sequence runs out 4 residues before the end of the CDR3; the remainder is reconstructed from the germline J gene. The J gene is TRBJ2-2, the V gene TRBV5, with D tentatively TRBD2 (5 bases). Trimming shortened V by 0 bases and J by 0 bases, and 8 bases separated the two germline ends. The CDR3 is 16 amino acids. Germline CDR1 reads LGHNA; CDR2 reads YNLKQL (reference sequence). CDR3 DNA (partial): TGTGCCAGCAGCCAAGAGTGGGGTTCAAACACCGGG. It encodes CASSQEWGSNTG. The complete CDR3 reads CASSQEWGSNTGQLYF.

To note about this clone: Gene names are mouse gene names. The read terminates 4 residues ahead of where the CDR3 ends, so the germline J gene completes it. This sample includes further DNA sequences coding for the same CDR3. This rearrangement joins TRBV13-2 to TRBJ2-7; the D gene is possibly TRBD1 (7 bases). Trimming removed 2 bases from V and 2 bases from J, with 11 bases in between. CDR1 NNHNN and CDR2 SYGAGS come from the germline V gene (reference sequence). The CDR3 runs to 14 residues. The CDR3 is CASGERGGAYEQYF. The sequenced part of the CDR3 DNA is TGTGCCAGCGGTGAAAGAGGGGGCGCCTAT.

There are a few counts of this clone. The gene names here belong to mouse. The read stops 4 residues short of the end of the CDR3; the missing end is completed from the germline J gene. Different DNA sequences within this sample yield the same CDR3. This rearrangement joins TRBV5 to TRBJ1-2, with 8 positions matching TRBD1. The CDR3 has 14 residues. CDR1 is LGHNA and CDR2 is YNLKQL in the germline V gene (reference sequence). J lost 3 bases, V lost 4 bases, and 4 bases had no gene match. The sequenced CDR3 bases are TGTGCCAGCAGCCCGGACAGGGATGACTCC. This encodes CASSPDRDDS. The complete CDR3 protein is CASSPDRDDSDYTF.

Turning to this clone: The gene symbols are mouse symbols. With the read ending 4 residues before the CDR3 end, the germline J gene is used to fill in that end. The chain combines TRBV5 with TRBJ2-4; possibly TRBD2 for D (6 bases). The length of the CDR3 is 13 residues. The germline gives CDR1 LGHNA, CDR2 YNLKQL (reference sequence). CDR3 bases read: TGTGCCAGCAGCCCGACTGGATGGAAC. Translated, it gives CASSPTGWN. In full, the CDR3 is CASSPTGWNTLYF.

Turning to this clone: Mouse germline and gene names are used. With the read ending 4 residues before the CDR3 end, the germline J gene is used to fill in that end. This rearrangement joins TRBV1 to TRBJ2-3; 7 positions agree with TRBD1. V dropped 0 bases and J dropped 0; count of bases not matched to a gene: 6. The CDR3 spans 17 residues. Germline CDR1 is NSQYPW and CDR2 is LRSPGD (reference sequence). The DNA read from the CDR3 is TGCACCTGCAGTGCAGATGTGGGGACAGCTAGTGCAGAA. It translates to CTCSADVGTASAE. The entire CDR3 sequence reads CTCSADVGTASAETLYF. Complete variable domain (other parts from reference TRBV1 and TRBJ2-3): VTLLEQNPRWRLVPRGQAVNLRCILKNSQYPWMSWYQQDLQKQLQWLFTLRSPGDKEVKSLPGADYLATRVTDTELRLQVANMSQGRTLYCTCSADVGTASAETLYFGSGTRLTVL.

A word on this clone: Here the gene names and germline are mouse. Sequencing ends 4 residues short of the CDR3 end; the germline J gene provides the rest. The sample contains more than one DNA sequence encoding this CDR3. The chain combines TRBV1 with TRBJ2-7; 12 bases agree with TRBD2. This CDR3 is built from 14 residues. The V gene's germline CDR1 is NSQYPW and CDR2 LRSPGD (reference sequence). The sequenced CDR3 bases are TGCACCTGCAGTGGGACTGGGGGGGGGTAT. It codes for CTCSGTGGGY. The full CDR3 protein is CTCSGTGGGYEQYF.

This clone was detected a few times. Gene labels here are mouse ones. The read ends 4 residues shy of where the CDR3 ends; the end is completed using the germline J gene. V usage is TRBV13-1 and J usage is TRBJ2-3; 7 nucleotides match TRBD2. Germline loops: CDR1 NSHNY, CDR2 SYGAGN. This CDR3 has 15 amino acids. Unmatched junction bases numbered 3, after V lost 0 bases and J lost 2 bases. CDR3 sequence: CASSDDGGFAETLYF. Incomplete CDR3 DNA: TGTGCCAGCAGTGATGATGGGGGGTTTGCAGAA.

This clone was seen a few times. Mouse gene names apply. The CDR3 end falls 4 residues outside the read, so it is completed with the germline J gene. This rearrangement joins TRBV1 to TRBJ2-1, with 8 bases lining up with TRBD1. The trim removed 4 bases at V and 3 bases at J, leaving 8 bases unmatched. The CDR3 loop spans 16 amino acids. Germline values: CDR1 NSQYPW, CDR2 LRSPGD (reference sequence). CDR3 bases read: TGCACCTGCAGTGGCCTCTCAGGGGGCGGCTATGCT. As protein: CTCSGLSGGGYA. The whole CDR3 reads CTCSGLSGGGYAEQFF.

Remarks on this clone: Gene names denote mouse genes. The CDR3 spells CASSQDPGQGDTQYF. Incomplete CDR3 DNA: TGTGCCAGCAGCCAAGATCCGGGACAGGGAGAC. The chain recombines TRBV2 with TRBJ2-5, with 9 bases aligning to TRBD1. The read halts 4 residues ahead of the CDR3 end, with the missing end drawn from the germline J gene. CDR3 size: 15 residues. Germline V gene data show CDR1 as LGHNA and CDR2 as YSYQKL.

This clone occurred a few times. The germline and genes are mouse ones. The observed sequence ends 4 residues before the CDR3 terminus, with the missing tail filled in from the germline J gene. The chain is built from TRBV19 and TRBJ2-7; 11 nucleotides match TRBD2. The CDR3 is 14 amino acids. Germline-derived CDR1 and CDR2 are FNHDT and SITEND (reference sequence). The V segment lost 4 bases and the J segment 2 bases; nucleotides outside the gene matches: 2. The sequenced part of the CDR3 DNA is TGTGCCAGCAGTGGGGACTGGGGGACCTAT. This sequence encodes CASSGDWGTY. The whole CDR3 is CASSGDWGTYEQYF.